These 8 T cell receptor beta chains were sequenced from one sample in a study of blood T cell repertoires in COVID-19. TCRdb keeps only in-frame clones here, not all; method: immunoSEQ multiplex PCR. The sample includes around 140,000 clones, roughly two thirds seen only once; the top ten take approximately 1.9%. The specimen sequenced was peripheral blood. Source of these receptors: a woman between 65 and 79 years old with acute or convalescent COVID-19.

The chain joins TRBV4-2 to TRBJ1-5; D remains ambiguous. The germline V and J ends were trimmed by 0 bases and 6 bases, with 12 bases remaining between them. Per germline, CDR1 LGHNA and CDR2 YNFKEQ. CDR3 size: 15 residues. CDR3 DNA: TGTGCCAGCAGCCAAGAATTCGAGGGTACTCAGCCCCAGCATTTT. Its translation is CASSQEFEGTQPQHF.

The chain joins TRBV6-2 or TRBV6-3 to TRBJ1-1; D possibly corresponds to TRBD1 (6 bases). The CDR3 contains 15 residues. CDR1 and CDR2 (germline): MNHEY, SVGEGT. V dropped 0 bases and J dropped 4 bases, with 12 bases sitting between them. CDR3 residues: CASSYSIQGGTEAFF. In DNA, the CDR3 is TGTGCCAGCAGTTACTCGATTCAAGGGGGCACTGAAGCTTTCTTT.

This clone has more than one count but fewer than ten. CDR3 region: CASSLGVGGEQYF. DNA of the CDR3: TGTGCCAGCAGTTTGGGGGTCGGGGGCGAGCAGTACTTC. The rearrangement joins TRBV12-3 or TRBV12-4 to TRBJ2-7; TRBD2 might be the D (6 bases). V was shortened by 3 bases and J by 6 bases, with 12 bases between the two germline ends. The CDR3 is 13 residues long.

This clone was counted a single time. The V gene is TRBV11-3, the J gene TRBJ1-2; D remains unclear. The V end was cut by 4 bases, the J end by 4 bases, with 25 bases between. Germline V CDR1 and CDR2: SGHNT, YENEEA. The CDR3 spans 18 residues. This CDR3 is CASSYLARPARRVYGYTF. The CDR3 region has the DNA TGTGCCAGCAGCTACCTCGCCCGTCCAGCCCGTCGGGTCTATGGCTACACCTTC.

This clone has just one count. This chain links TRBV7-8 with TRBJ2-7, with D unclear. Looked up from germline, CDR1 is SGHVS and CDR2 is FQNEAQ. This CDR3 is built from 13 residues. Trimming pared 5 bases from V and 3 bases from J, leaving 11 bases between. The DNA of the CDR3 is TGTGCCAGCAGCGCCCAAGCCGACTACGAGCAGTACTTC. This translates into CASSAQADYEQYF. The variable domain in full, with the rest retrieved from reference TRBV7-8 and TRBJ2-7, is GAGVSQSPRYKVAKRGQDVALRCDPISGHVSLFWYQQALGQGPEFLTYFQNEAQLDKSGLPSDRFFAERPEGSVSTLKIQRTQQEDSAVYLCASSAQADYEQYFGPGTRLTVT.

The chain employs TRBV9 and TRBJ1-5, with 8 bases identical to TRBD1. CDR1 is SGDLS, CDR2 YYNGEE, per germline. The ends lost 4 bases at V and 3 bases at J; junction bases unmatched: 3. The CDR3 extends over 14 amino acids. CDR3 amino acids: CASSRQGINQPQHF. In nucleotides, the CDR3 is TGTGCCAGCAGCCGACAGGGGATCAATCAGCCCCAGCATTTT.

This chain joins TRBV5-8 and TRBJ1-1; 11 nucleotides agree with TRBD1. V was pared by 0 bases and J by 4 bases, with 2 bases of the junction left unmatched. Germline V gene data show CDR1 as SGHTS and CDR2 as YDEGEE. The CDR3 runs 15 residues. The CDR3 bases are TGTGCCAGCAGCTTGGGGGGGACAGGGGGCACTGAAGCTTTCTTT. It yields the protein CASSLGGTGGTEAFF. The variable domain in full, completed from reference TRBV5-8 and TRBJ1-1, reads EAGVTQSPTHLIKTRGQQATLRCSPISGHTSVYWYQQALGLGLQFLLWYDEGEERNRGNFPPRFSGRQFPNYSSELNVNALELEDSALYLCASSLGGTGGTEAFFGQGTRLTVV.

This chain connects TRBV30 to TRBJ2-1, with a tentative D call TRBD1 (6 bases). The CDR3 has 12 residues. Germline V gene sequence: CDR1 GTSNPN, CDR2 SVGIG (reference sequence). V lost 2 bases and J lost 7, with 9 bases in between. The CDR3 here is CAWSPQGNEQFF. In DNA form, the CDR3 reads TGTGCCTGGAGTCCCCAGGGGAATGAGCAGTTCTTC.